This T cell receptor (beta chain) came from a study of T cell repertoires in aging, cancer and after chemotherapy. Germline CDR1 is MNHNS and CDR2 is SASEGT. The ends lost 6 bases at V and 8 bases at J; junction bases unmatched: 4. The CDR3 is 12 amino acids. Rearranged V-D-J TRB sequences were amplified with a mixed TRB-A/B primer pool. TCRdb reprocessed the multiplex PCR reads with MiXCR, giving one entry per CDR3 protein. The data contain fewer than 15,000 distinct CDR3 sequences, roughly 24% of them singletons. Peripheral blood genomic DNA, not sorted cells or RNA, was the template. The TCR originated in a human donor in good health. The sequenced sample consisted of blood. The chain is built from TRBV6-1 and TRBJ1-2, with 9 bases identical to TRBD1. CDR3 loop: CASRDRGTGYTF. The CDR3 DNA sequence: TGTGCCAGCAGGGACAGGGGTACGGGCTACACCTTC.